This T cell receptor (beta chain) emerged from a study of vaccination and CD4 T cells after COVID-19 (dated by TCRdb to about 2022). About the study as a whole: Convalescent patients had a positive SARS-CoV-2 result on nasal swab PCR, and of these patients, several had mild disease and one had severe disease. Culture stimuli were overlapping spike peptide pools from SARS-CoV-2 and from the common cold coronaviruses HCoV-NL63, HCoV-OC43 and HCoV-229E. Control cultures received a CEFX viral epitope pool as the positive control, an HIV-1 Nef peptide pool as the negative control, or no peptide. The convalescent cohort comprised six males and four females, including two Hispanic individuals, seven Caucasians, two Asians and one multiracial person. Post-COVID blood samples were collected from convalescent patients a median of approximately 93 days after diagnosis, with a range of roughly 35 to 170 days. Each participant got two doses of either the Pfizer-BioNTech BNT162b2 vaccine (n=8) or the Moderna mRNA-1273 vaccine (n=2). Post-vaccine blood samples were collected a median of around 70 days after the second vaccine dose, ranging from roughly 12 to 241 days. In around nine COVID-19 convalescent patients and a handful of infection-naive healthy vaccine recipients, the spike-specific CD4+ TCR repertoire before mRNA vaccination was compared with the repertoire after mRNA vaccination.

This specimen's treatment or condition label, per the study, means: roughly ten-day PBMC culture with coronavirus spike peptide pools or control peptides (ViraFEST assay). To expand antigen-specific T cells with peptide pools and then pick out the expanded clonotypes through TCR sequencing, the study relied on the ViraFEST assay. Positive SARS-CoV-2 PCR tests in the convalescent patients dated from March to December 2020, before Alpha, Beta and Delta variants emerged in the United States. Each well held roughly 2.2 million PBMCs cultured in IMDM containing approximately 5% human AB serum and approximately 10 IU/ml IL-2, with around 9.2 ug/ml peptide pools added. Half of the culture medium was replaced with fresh IL-2-containing medium on days 3 and 7. After 10 days of culture, CD4+ T cells were isolated by negative selection using the EasySep CD4+ T cell isolation kit. Ficoll-Paque Plus gradient centrifugation was used to isolate PBMCs from whole blood, and the isolated PBMCs were then either used fresh or cryopreserved at -140C. Triplicate wells were generally used for each culture condition.

Remarks on this clonotype: Its antigen specificity is not known. No qualities accompany the bases; no much larger clone lies one base away.

Per the germline V gene (reference sequence), DFQATT is the CDR1 and SNEGSKA is the CDR2. V is cut back by 0 bases and J by 16 bases, with 11 bases in the junction unmatched. There are 14 amino acids in the CDR3, from cysteine to phenylalanine inclusive. Only the CDR3 DNA is retained, 42 bases long and in frame from the first base. Receptor libraries were prepared by PCR. TCR sequencing of DNA from cultured CD4+ T cells used the Oncomine TCR Beta short-read assay at the Johns Hopkins FTIC core. The QIAamp micro DNA kit was used to extract genomic DNA from the cultured CD4+ T cells. Oncomine TCR Beta libraries made from cultured CD4+ T cells were pooled using unique dual indexes and sequenced on an Illumina iSeq 100. The source study handled its data this way. Non-productive sequences were removed, and CDR3s not starting with C, not ending with F or W, or shorter than 7 amino acids were discarded. Antigen-specific clonotypes were identified with the MANAFEST web application by comparing peptide-stimulated wells with reference and other culture wells. For a clone to be called positive, the clone needed an FDR below 0.05, an odds ratio above 5, and a productive frequency above 0.1% in at least two of three replicate wells. Clonotypes that were significantly expanded in both SARS-CoV-2 spike wells and at least one common cold coronavirus spike condition were defined as cross-reactive. Similarity between CDR3 sequences was evaluated in R version 3.6.1 using Levenshtein distances (stringdist) and unrooted phylogenetic trees (ape). The public reads were quality trimmed at Q25 with fastp and then assembled into clones with MiXCR by TCRdb, keeping productive beta chains. Rows matching on CDR3 protein sequence are summarized as one entry with the most common DNA and genes. These V and J calls are TCRdb output, not the study's own analysis. The sample contains around 8,200 distinct CDR3 sequences, about 31% of them found a single time. Around 30% of the sample lies in the top ten.

The investigation overall reported the following: Only a relatively small number of convalescent patients were included in the study, and early timepoints following natural infection were not analyzed. Of the vaccine-specific clones found in convalescent patients, nearly all (304 of 307) were mono-reactive for SARS-CoV-2 spike instead of being cross-reactive with common cold coronaviruses. In convalescent patients, a median roughly 86% of post-vaccine SARS-CoV-2-reactive clones were detected only after vaccination, suggesting vaccine-specific priming. An increase in the median number of SARS-CoV-2-reactive clonotypes from 21 after infection to 38 after vaccination was observed, but the change was not found to be significant.

The clonotype was recovered from a human donor with COVID-19. The sequenced sample consisted of cultured CD4+ T cells from blood. This chain is built from TRBV20-1 and TRBJ2-2; TRBD2 aligns with 10 central bases. The CDR3 reads as follows: CSARDPSGGSLPFF. At the DNA level, the sequence is TGCAGTGCTAGAGATCCTAGCGGGGGCTCTTTACCGTTTTTT.